The entry that follows covers one T cell receptor beta chain sequence. For each subset, genomic DNA was distributed in equal portions over several immunoSEQ plates. Per the original data handling: Sequence data from immunoSEQ were junction-only and lacked quality scores; consequently, filtering differed. This table comes from immunoSEQ multiplex PCR, and its TCRdb copy is limited to in-frame clones, with some not included. V, J and clone size were drawn from that table, and D and trimming were deduced from the DNA. The sample consists of under 1,100,000 clones, 75% to 85% of them appearing once. This record comes from a study of shared clonotypes between healthy human individuals. Study-wide background: The donor pool was made up of two women and a few men aged 18 to 49.

This CDR3 comprises 13 residues. With 7 bases removed from V and 0 bases from J, the gap between germline ends came to 9 bases. Germline V gives CDR1 MNHEY, CDR2 SVGAGI. The source is a man aged 18 to 35 in good health. Some clones in this sample may be carry-over from other donors' samples. The sample consisted of memory CD4+ T cells from PBMCs. Subset here: CD45RA-negative fraction. J is TRBJ1-1 and V is TRBV6-5; D remains ambiguous. As DNA, the CDR3 is TGTGCCAGCACCAACGGGGTGAACACTGAAGCTTTCTTT. It translates to CASTNGVNTEAFF.